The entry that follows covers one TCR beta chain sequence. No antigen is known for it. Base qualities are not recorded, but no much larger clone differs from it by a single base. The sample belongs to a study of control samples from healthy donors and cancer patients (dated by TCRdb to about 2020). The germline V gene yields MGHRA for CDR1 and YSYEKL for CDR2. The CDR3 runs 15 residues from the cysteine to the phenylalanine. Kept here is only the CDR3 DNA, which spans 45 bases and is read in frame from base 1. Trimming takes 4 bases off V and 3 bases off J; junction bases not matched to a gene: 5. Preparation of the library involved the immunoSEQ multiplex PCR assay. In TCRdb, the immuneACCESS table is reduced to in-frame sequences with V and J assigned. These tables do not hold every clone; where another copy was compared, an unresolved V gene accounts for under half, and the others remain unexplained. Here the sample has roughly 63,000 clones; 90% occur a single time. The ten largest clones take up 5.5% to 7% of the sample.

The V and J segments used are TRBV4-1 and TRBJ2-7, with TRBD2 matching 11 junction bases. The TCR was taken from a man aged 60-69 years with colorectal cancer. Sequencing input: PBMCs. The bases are TGCGCCAGCAGCCTAAGGACTAGCGGGCTCTACGAGCAGTACTTC. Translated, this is CASSLRTSGLYEQYF.